These T cell receptor beta chains were read from a single sample in a study of T cells after somatic rescue of genetic block. Libraries were prepared by immunoSEQ multiplex PCR; TCRdb keeps only in-frame clonotypes and omits some of them. The sample lists 70,000 or so clones, 92% seen once, with 3% in the top ten. The sequenced material came from peripheral blood mononuclear cells (PBMCs). Source of these receptors: a man between 35 and 55 years old. Each CDR3 is given with its conserved first and last residue. D genes are given only for firm matches. Expanded clones get a size class; other rows say once, few or many, or leave the size out.

D gene	CDR3 length	clone size	J gene	V gene	CDR3 protein	CDR3 DNA
NA	11	NA	TRBJ2-7	TRBV20-1	CSARGTVEQYF	TGCAGTGCTAGAGGGACAGTCGAGCAGTACTTC
TRBD2	16	NA	TRBJ2-7	TRBV5-4	CASSGGLAGGLYEQYF	TGTGCCAGCAGCGGGGGACTAGCGGGAGGTTTGTACGAGCAGTACTTC
NA	14	NA	TRBJ2-1	TRBV6-1	CASSGGPSYNEQFF	TGTGCCAGCAGTGGGGGACCCTCCTACAATGAGCAGTTCTTC
TRBD1	12	NA	TRBJ1-4	TRBV10-2	CASSDRGEKLFF	TGCGCCAGCAGCGACAGGGGGGAAAAACTGTTTTTT
TRBD1	13	NA	TRBJ2-3	TRBV30	CAWRTGGTDTQYF	TGTGCCTGGAGGACAGGGGGAACAGATACGCAGTATTTT
TRBD2	17	NA	TRBJ2-2	TRBV28	CASSLWTLAGGPGELFF	TGTGCCAGCAGTTTATGGACCTTAGCGGGAGGGCCCGGGGAGCTGTTTTTT
NA	13	once	TRBJ2-7	TRBV5-5	CASSLAGGQEQYF	TGTGCCAGCAGCTTGGCCGGGGGGCAAGAGCAGTACTTC
NA	12	NA	TRBJ2-1	TRBV5-1	CASSLALDEQFF	TGCGCCAGCAGCTTGGCCCTCGATGAGCAGTTCTTC
TRBD1	14	NA	TRBJ1-1	TRBV7-6	CASSPLTGPTEAFF	TGTGCCAGCAGCCCGCTGACAGGGCCCACTGAAGCTTTCTTT
NA	13	NA	TRBJ1-1	TRBV6-5	CASSYNENTEAFF	TGTGCCAGCAGTTATAATGAGAACACTGAAGCTTTCTTT
TRBD1	16	NA	TRBJ1-1	TRBV7-9	CASSLAGTAGGTEAFF	TGTGCCAGCAGCTTAGCTGGGACAGCTGGGGGCACTGAAGCTTTCTTT
NA	16	NA	TRBJ1-1	TRBV9	CASSVEASVGATEAFF	TGTGCCAGCAGCGTAGAGGCCTCGGTGGGTGCCACTGAAGCTTTCTTT
NA	17	NA	TRBJ2-1	TRBV19	CASSLPSSATRYNEQFF	TGTGCCAGTAGTCTCCCCAGTAGCGCCACGAGGTACAATGAGCAGTTCTTC
NA	13	NA	TRBJ2-1	TRBV7-9	CASSFQRGNEQFF	TGTGCCAGCAGCTTTCAGAGGGGCAATGAGCAGTTCTTC
TRBD1	15	NA	TRBJ1-2	TRBV6-5	CASSTANRGNYGYTF	TGTGCCAGCAGTACAGCCAACAGGGGGAATTATGGCTACACCTTC
NA	12	NA	TRBJ2-7	TRBV16	CASSQSGGEQYF	TGTGCCAGCAGCCAATCGGGTGGGGAGCAGTACTTC
NA	16	NA	TRBJ2-3	TRBV2	CASSEPKQRGADTQYF	TGTGCCAGCAGTGAGCCCAAACAGCGAGGGGCAGATACGCAGTATTTT
TRBD1	13	NA	TRBJ2-1	TRBV6-1	CASTLDRGNEQFF	TGTGCCAGCACCTTGGACAGGGGCAATGAGCAGTTCTTC
NA	12	once	TRBJ2-2	TRBV5-1	CASTPGTGELFF	TGCGCCAGCACACCCGGAACCGGGGAGCTGTTTTTT
TRBD2	17	NA	TRBJ2-4	TRBV13	CASSLSSGGAGSDIQYF	TGTGCCAGCAGCTTAAGTTCGGGAGGGGCAGGGTCGGACATTCAGTACTTC
NA	14	once	TRBJ2-7	TRBV7-2	CASSLGSFLYEQYF	TGTGCCAGCAGCTTAGGCAGTTTCCTCTACGAGCAGTACTTC
NA	16	NA	TRBJ2-3	TRBV27	CASSLTPRASTDTQYF	TGTGCCAGCAGTTTAACTCCCCGGGCGAGCACAGATACGCAGTATTTT
NA	15	NA	TRBJ2-1	TRBV4-1	CASSQVGSRYNEQFF	TGCGCCAGCAGCCAAGTAGGGTCCCGTTACAATGAGCAGTTCTTC
TRBD1	15	NA	TRBJ1-2	TRBV11-2	CASSPYGTVEGGYTF	TGTGCCAGCAGCCCCTACGGGACAGTCGAGGGTGGCTACACCTTC
NA	13	NA	TRBJ2-5	TRBV5-4	CASSLLTEETQYF	TGTGCCAGCAGCTTGTTAACAGAAGAGACCCAGTACTTC
NA	13	once	TRBJ2-5	TRBV11-2	CASSRGRSETQYF	TGTGCCAGCAGCCGGGGCAGATCGGAGACCCAGTACTTC
TRBD2	15	NA	TRBJ2-1	TRBV9	CASSVGLAGEDEQFF	TGTGCCAGCAGCGTAGGTCTAGCGGGAGAGGATGAGCAGTTCTTC
NA	15	NA	TRBJ2-6	TRBV5-4	CASSLAGSGANVLTF	TGTGCCAGCAGCTTGGCGGGGTCCGGGGCCAACGTCCTGACTTTC
NA	16	NA	TRBJ2-4	TRBV5-6	CASMEFQGRAKNIQYF	TGTGCCAGCATGGAGTTCCAGGGAAGGGCCAAAAACATTCAGTACTTC
NA	16	NA	TRBJ2-3	TRBV13	CASTLRGGIRTDTQYF	TGTGCCAGCACTCTAAGGGGGGGCATACGCACAGATACGCAGTATTTT
NA	14	NA	TRBJ2-3	TRBV5-1	CASSLGLQMDTQYF	TGCGCCAGCAGCTTGGGACTCCAAATGGATACGCAGTATTTT
NA	15	NA	TRBJ2-1	TRBV7-9	CASSLSSSVDNEQFF	TGTGCCAGCAGCTTAAGCTCCAGTGTTGACAATGAGCAGTTCTTC
NA	15	NA	TRBJ2-5	TRBV5-5	CASSPRAPAGETQYF	TGTGCCAGCAGCCCCCGCGCCCCAGCGGGAGAGACCCAGTACTTC
TRBD2	19	NA	TRBJ2-7	TRBV18	CASSPLGWTSGRIIGEQYF	TGTGCCAGCTCACCACTAGGCTGGACTAGCGGGAGAATAATTGGCGAGCAGTACTTC
NA	14	NA	TRBJ2-5	TRBV7-2	CASTRARGQETQYF	TGTGCCAGCACCCGCGCAAGAGGCCAAGAGACCCAGTACTTC